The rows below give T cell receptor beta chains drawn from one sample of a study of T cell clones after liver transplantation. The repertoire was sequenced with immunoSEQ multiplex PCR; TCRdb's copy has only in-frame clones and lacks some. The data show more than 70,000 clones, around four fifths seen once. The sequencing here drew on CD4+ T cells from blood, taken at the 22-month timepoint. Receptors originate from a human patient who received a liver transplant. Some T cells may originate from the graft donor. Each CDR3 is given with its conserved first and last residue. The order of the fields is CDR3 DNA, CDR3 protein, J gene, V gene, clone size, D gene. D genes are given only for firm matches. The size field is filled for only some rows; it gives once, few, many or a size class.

CDR3 DNA: TGTGCCAGCAGCGAGGACAGGGAAAACGAGCAGTACTTC
CDR3 protein: CASSEDRENEQYF
J gene: TRBJ2-7
V gene: TRBV7-8
clone size: NA
D gene: TRBD1

CDR3 DNA: TGTGCCAGCAGCCTCGGACCCAAGAGCACAGATACGCAGTATTTT
CDR3 protein: CASSLGPKSTDTQYF
J gene: TRBJ2-3
V gene: TRBV5-4
clone size: NA
D gene: NA

CDR3 DNA: TGTGCCAGCAGCAAAGACCCGACAGAAACCTACGAGCAGTACTTC
CDR3 protein: CASSKDPTETYEQYF
J gene: TRBJ2-7
V gene: TRBV21-1
clone size: NA
D gene: NA

CDR3 DNA: TGTGCCGTCAGTCGGACAGGGGGCGCGGGTGAGAAACTGTTTTTT
CDR3 protein: CAVSRTGGAGEKLFF
J gene: TRBJ1-4
V gene: TRBV7-6
clone size: once
D gene: TRBD1

CDR3 DNA: TGTGCCAGCTGCCGGGACAGAGTAACTAATGAAAAACTGTTTTTT
CDR3 protein: CASCRDRVTNEKLFF
J gene: TRBJ1-4
V gene: TRBV11-2
clone size: NA
D gene: TRBD1

CDR3 DNA: TGTGCCAGCAGCTTAAGCGGGGGGATAGGTGAGCAGTTCTTC
CDR3 protein: CASSLSGGIGEQFF
J gene: TRBJ2-1
V gene: TRBV5-4
clone size: NA
D gene: TRBD2

CDR3 DNA: TGTGCCAGCAGCGGACAGGGGATCACTGAAGCTTTCTTT
CDR3 protein: CASSGQGITEAFF
J gene: TRBJ1-1
V gene: TRBV6-6
clone size: NA
D gene: TRBD1

CDR3 DNA: TGTGCCAGTAGTATTGGGCGGAATTGGGAAGACGACGAGCAGTACTTC
CDR3 protein: CASSIGRNWEDDEQYF
J gene: TRBJ2-7
V gene: TRBV19
clone size: NA
D gene: NA

CDR3 DNA: TGTGCCAGCAGTGACTCGAGGTCATACAGTGGCTACACCTTC
CDR3 protein: CASSDSRSYSGYTF
J gene: TRBJ1-2
V gene: TRBV6-4
clone size: NA
D gene: NA

CDR3 DNA: TGCGCCAGCAGCCAAGGGGGGACAGGCGGGGAGCTGTTTTTT
CDR3 protein: CASSQGGTGGELFF
J gene: TRBJ2-2
V gene: TRBV4-1
clone size: NA
D gene: TRBD1

CDR3 DNA: TGTGCCAGTAGTGCCCGGGACAGTCGGGGGGTCTACGAGCAGTACTTC
CDR3 protein: CASSARDSRGVYEQYF
J gene: TRBJ2-7
V gene: TRBV19
clone size: NA
D gene: NA

CDR3 DNA: TGTGCCAGCAGCACACTACAGGGGAATGAGCAGTTCTTC
CDR3 protein: CASSTLQGNEQFF
J gene: TRBJ2-1
V gene: TRBV9
clone size: NA
D gene: TRBD1

CDR3 DNA: TGTGCCAGTAGCCAGGACCTAATGGTCGACACCATATATTTT
CDR3 protein: CASSQDLMVDTIYF
J gene: TRBJ1-3
V gene: TRBV19
clone size: NA
D gene: NA

CDR3 DNA: TGTGCCATCGGGCGGGACAGGGGGCAAAATGAGCAGTTCTTC
CDR3 protein: CAIGRDRGQNEQFF
J gene: TRBJ2-1
V gene: TRBV15
clone size: NA
D gene: TRBD1

CDR3 DNA: TGTGCCAGCAGTCCCGAGGGGACTAGCGGTGAGACCCAGTACTTC
CDR3 protein: CASSPEGTSGETQYF
J gene: TRBJ2-5
V gene: TRBV6-1
clone size: NA
D gene: TRBD2

CDR3 DNA: TGTGCCAGCAGTTATCTCAGGGCTCAAGAGACCCAGTACTTC
CDR3 protein: CASSYLRAQETQYF
J gene: TRBJ2-5
V gene: TRBV6-6
clone size: NA
D gene: NA

CDR3 DNA: TGTGCCATCAGGGCGACTAGCGGGAGGGCCGGACACGAGCAGTACTTC
CDR3 protein: CAIRATSGRAGHEQYF
J gene: TRBJ2-7
V gene: TRBV10-3
clone size: NA
D gene: TRBD2

CDR3 DNA: TGTGCCATCAGTGGGTTGGGGGTTAGCACAGATACGCAGTATTTT
CDR3 protein: CAISGLGVSTDTQYF
J gene: TRBJ2-3
V gene: TRBV10-3
clone size: NA
D gene: NA

CDR3 DNA: TGTGCCAGTACCCGGCAGGATCTTTTTGGCTACACCTTC
CDR3 protein: CASTRQDLFGYTF
J gene: TRBJ1-2
V gene: TRBV19
clone size: few
D gene: NA

CDR3 DNA: TGTGCCAGCAGCTTCCAATATGGCAAAAACATTCAGTACTTC
CDR3 protein: CASSFQYGKNIQYF
J gene: TRBJ2-4
V gene: TRBV7-9
clone size: few
D gene: NA

CDR3 DNA: TGCAGCGGTACACAGGAAGGCCCTAGGCAGGGGGTCCAGTACTTC
CDR3 protein: CSGTQEGPRQGVQYF
J gene: TRBJ2-5
V gene: TRBV29-1
clone size: NA
D gene: TRBD1

CDR3 DNA: TGTGCCAGCAGCTTAAAAAGCGGTACCGGGGAGCTGTTTTTT
CDR3 protein: CASSLKSGTGELFF
J gene: TRBJ2-2
V gene: TRBV7-2
clone size: once
D gene: NA

CDR3 DNA: TGTGCCAGCAGCGCAAGAGGGCGCCGAAGCTCCTACAATGAGCAGTTCTTC
CDR3 protein: CASSARGRRSSYNEQFF
J gene: TRBJ2-1
V gene: TRBV11-2
clone size: once
D gene: NA

CDR3 DNA: TGTGCCAGCAGCTTAGTGGTGAATAGCAATCAGCCCCAGCATTTT
CDR3 protein: CASSLVVNSNQPQHF
J gene: TRBJ1-5
V gene: TRBV7-2
clone size: NA
D gene: NA

CDR3 DNA: TGTGCCAGCAGCGAAGGGACGGGAGTGGTTTACAATGAGCAGTTCTTC
CDR3 protein: CASSEGTGVVYNEQFF
J gene: TRBJ2-1
V gene: TRBV25-1
clone size: once
D gene: NA

CDR3 DNA: TGTGCCAGCAGCTTGCACCCAGACAGGGGAAGCTACACCTTC
CDR3 protein: CASSLHPDRGSYTF
J gene: TRBJ1-2
V gene: TRBV5-5
clone size: once
D gene: TRBD1

CDR3 DNA: TGTGCCAGCAGCGTAGATCACCAACCGGGTGAGCAGTTCTTC
CDR3 protein: CASSVDHQPGEQFF
J gene: TRBJ2-1
V gene: TRBV9
clone size: once
D gene: NA

CDR3 DNA: TGCGCCAGCAGCACGACCCGGGGGGGTCAAGAGACCCAGTACTTC
CDR3 protein: CASSTTRGGQETQYF
J gene: TRBJ2-5
V gene: TRBV5-1
clone size: NA
D gene: TRBD2

CDR3 DNA: TGCGCCAGCAGCTACCGAGAAGTGGACACCGGGGAGCTGTTTTTT
CDR3 protein: CASSYREVDTGELFF
J gene: TRBJ2-2
V gene: TRBV5-1
clone size: NA
D gene: NA

CDR3 DNA: TGTGCCAGCTCATCTTCCGGGGTGAGCTCTGGAAACACCATATATTTT
CDR3 protein: CASSSSGVSSGNTIYF
J gene: TRBJ1-3
V gene: TRBV18
clone size: NA
D gene: NA

CDR3 DNA: TGCGCCAGCAGCTCAAACGGATACGAGCAGTACTTC
CDR3 protein: CASSSNGYEQYF
J gene: TRBJ2-7
V gene: TRBV5-1
clone size: NA
D gene: NA

CDR3 DNA: TGTGCCAGCAGCCATAACTTGGGGAACACTGAAGCTTTCTTT
CDR3 protein: CASSHNLGNTEAFF
J gene: TRBJ1-1
V gene: TRBV11-2
clone size: NA
D gene: NA

CDR3 DNA: TGTGCCAGCAGCTTGTCGGCAGCCAGAGCCTACGAGCAGTACTTC
CDR3 protein: CASSLSAARAYEQYF
J gene: TRBJ2-7
V gene: TRBV5-4
clone size: NA
D gene: NA

CDR3 DNA: TGTGCCAGCACCCCCACGGCGGGGAGCACAGATACGCAGTATTTT
CDR3 protein: CASTPTAGSTDTQYF
J gene: TRBJ2-3
V gene: TRBV5-6
clone size: NA
D gene: NA

CDR3 DNA: TGTGCCAGCAGAGGACCGGTTTCTGGAAACACCATATATTTT
CDR3 protein: CASRGPVSGNTIYF
J gene: TRBJ1-3
V gene: TRBV2
clone size: NA
D gene: NA

CDR3 DNA: TGTGCCAGCAGCTCGACAGGGTCTTGGGGGGAGACCCAGTACTTC
CDR3 protein: CASSSTGSWGETQYF
J gene: TRBJ2-5
V gene: TRBV7-2
clone size: NA
D gene: TRBD1

CDR3 DNA: TGTGCCAGCAGCTTAGTTCAGGGGGCAGTTGAAAAACTGTTTTTT
CDR3 protein: CASSLVQGAVEKLFF
J gene: TRBJ1-4
V gene: TRBV7-9
clone size: once
D gene: TRBD1

CDR3 DNA: TGTGCCAGTAGTATACGGGACAGGGGCCCCCACGAGCAGTACTTC
CDR3 protein: CASSIRDRGPHEQYF
J gene: TRBJ2-7
V gene: TRBV19
clone size: NA
D gene: TRBD1

CDR3 DNA: TGTGCCACCAGCAGAGATCTGGGACAGGACTATGGCTACACCTTC
CDR3 protein: CATSRDLGQDYGYTF
J gene: TRBJ1-2
V gene: TRBV15
clone size: few
D gene: TRBD1

CDR3 DNA: TGCGCCAGCAGCCCAGACAGGGGGGGCTATGGCTACACCTTC
CDR3 protein: CASSPDRGGYGYTF
J gene: TRBJ1-2
V gene: TRBV5-1
clone size: NA
D gene: TRBD1

CDR3 DNA: TGTGCCAGCAGCTTAAAGCGGGGGGACACAGATACGCAGTATTTT
CDR3 protein: CASSLKRGDTDTQYF
J gene: TRBJ2-3
V gene: TRBV7-9
clone size: NA
D gene: TRBD2

CDR3 DNA: TGTGCCAGCAGTGAAGCGCGGCAGCTGGGGGAAAAACTGTTTTTT
CDR3 protein: CASSEARQLGEKLFF
J gene: TRBJ1-4
V gene: TRBV2
clone size: NA
D gene: NA

CDR3 DNA: TGTGCCAGCAGTTCGGGACAGGCCCCGGGTGAGCAGTTCTTC
CDR3 protein: CASSSGQAPGEQFF
J gene: TRBJ2-1
V gene: TRBV27
clone size: NA
D gene: TRBD1

CDR3 DNA: TGTGCCAGCAGCTTAGCGCTGGAGAATCAGCCCCAGCATTTT
CDR3 protein: CASSLALENQPQHF
J gene: TRBJ1-5
V gene: TRBV7-2
clone size: NA
D gene: NA

CDR3 DNA: TGTGCCAGCAGCCAAGAATGGAGGGGGCGCCCAGGAGACCAGCCCCAGCATTTT
CDR3 protein: CASSQEWRGRPGDQPQHF
J gene: TRBJ1-5
V gene: TRBV4-2
clone size: NA
D gene: TRBD1

CDR3 DNA: TGTGCCAGCGGACGACAGGGCGCGGATGAAAAACTGTTTTTT
CDR3 protein: CASGRQGADEKLFF
J gene: TRBJ1-4
V gene: TRBV7-2
clone size: NA
D gene: TRBD1

CDR3 DNA: TGTGCCAGCAGCTTGGTCACTGGAACAGCTTTCTTT
CDR3 protein: CASSLVTGTAFF
J gene: TRBJ1-1
V gene: TRBV5-4
clone size: NA
D gene: NA

CDR3 DNA: TGTGCCAGCAGCGTCGACAGCTTCTCGAACACCGGGGAGCTGTTTTTT
CDR3 protein: CASSVDSFSNTGELFF
J gene: TRBJ2-2
V gene: TRBV9
clone size: NA
D gene: NA

CDR3 DNA: TGTGCCAGCAGCTTAGGAGCGGGGGGAACAGATACGCAGTATTTT
CDR3 protein: CASSLGAGGTDTQYF
J gene: TRBJ2-3
V gene: TRBV7-3
clone size: NA
D gene: TRBD2

CDR3 DNA: TGTGCCATCAGTTCTAGCGGCAATGAGCAGTTCTTC
CDR3 protein: CAISSSGNEQFF
J gene: TRBJ2-1
V gene: TRBV10-3
clone size: NA
D gene: TRBD2

CDR3 DNA: TGCGCCAGCAAGGACCCTAACAATGAGCAGTTCTTC
CDR3 protein: CASKDPNNEQFF
J gene: TRBJ2-1
V gene: TRBV10-2
clone size: once
D gene: NA

CDR3 DNA: TGTGCCAGCAGCAGACAGGGGGGGGAGTACACTGAAGCTTTCTTT
CDR3 protein: CASSRQGGEYTEAFF
J gene: TRBJ1-1
V gene: TRBV11-2
clone size: NA
D gene: TRBD1